This TCR beta chain was sequenced in a study of regulatory dendritic cells for organ transplantation. CDR1 PRHDT and CDR2 FYEKMQ come from the germline V gene (reference sequence). The length of the CDR3 is 14 residues. V was clipped by 1 base and J by 1 base; unmatched bases: 1. Findings and caveats of the study: Among resting subsets, memory CD8+ cells contained the most alloreactive clonotypes.

In this sample, this clone turned up once. Its antigen is still unknown. Assay: immunoSEQ multiplex PCR; the TCRdb copy retains only in-frame clones and omits some. The sample holds approximately 28,000 clones, 82% seen once. CD4+ or CD8+ T cells were sorted as naive CD45RA+ or memory CD45RO+. This TCR was recovered from a human donor in good health. Sequenced sample: naive CD8+ T cells from blood. Noted subset: CD45RA+ naive T cells. V usage is TRBV13 and J usage is TRBJ2-7, with 7 bases matching TRBD1. CDR3 nucleotide sequence: TGTGCCAGCAGCTTAGAGGGACAGTCCTACGAGCAGTACTTC. It specifies CASSLEGQSYEQYF.